A selection of T cell receptor beta chains follows, all from one sample in a study of T cell repertoires in cytomegalovirus infection. TCRdb passed the reads through MiXCR, listing each CDR3 protein once. The sample lists roughly 170,000 distinct CDR3 sequences, 20% to 25% occurring once. These receptors have no known antigen. Specimen: CD8+ T cells from cultured PBMCs, collected from culture after CMV antigen stimulation. The origin of the receptors is a human donor in good health (CMV status not recorded). Some clones in this sample may be carry-over from other donors' samples. CDR3s include the opening cysteine and the closing phenylalanine or tryptophan. A D gene is named only where the DNA matches it firmly.

TRBV7-2,TRBD1,TRBJ2-7,CASSLATGGFSYEQYF
TRBV25-1,-,TRBJ2-2,CASRSTGELFF
TRBV6-2/TRBV6-3,TRBD2,TRBJ2-7,CASSFASSGGGVYSPYEQYF
TRBV4-1,TRBD1,TRBJ2-7,CASSQATGGYEQYF
TRBV6-2/TRBV6-3,-,TRBJ2-2,CASKRPGSTGELFF
TRBV11-1,-,TRBJ2-7,CASSPTLSLREQYF
TRBV7-9,-,TRBJ1-2,CASSLVQNYGYTF
TRBV29-1,-,TRBJ2-5,CSVENWQETQYF
TRBV7-3,-,TRBJ1-1,CASSPAGLDTEAFF
TRBV10-3,-,TRBJ2-2,CAISESREPSAMELFF
TRBV7-9,TRBD1,TRBJ1-4,CASSSTGGAGEKLFF
TRBV4-1,-,TRBJ2-1,CASSQPDRSSYNEQLF
TRBV6-6,TRBD1,TRBJ1-5,CASSYIGQGNQPQHF
TRBV29-1,-,TRBJ1-1,CSVEGVPEAFF
TRBV4-3,-,TRBJ2-7,CASSQAGMSYEQYF
TRBV12-3/TRBV12-4,TRBD2,TRBJ2-3,CASRGLARLTDTQYF
TRBV5-6,-,TRBJ1-3,CASSAQGSGNTIYF
TRBV7-9,-,TRBJ2-5,CASSLLIGLQETQYF
TRBV14,-,TRBJ1-1,CASSQIDRREAFF
TRBV6-6,-,TRBJ2-7,CASSHYDGGPYYEQYF
TRBV7-9,TRBD1,TRBJ1-1,CASSFQGANTEAFF
TRBV7-9,-,TRBJ2-5,CASSPFLEGDQETQYF
TRBV30,-,TRBJ1-1,CAWSVWQQNTEAFF
TRBV7-6,-,TRBJ1-1,CASSPPGQPEAFF
TRBV27,TRBD1,TRBJ1-6,CASSSGTGISYNSPLHF
TRBV19,-,TRBJ1-1,CASSALDGTEAFF
TRBV7-9,-,TRBJ2-3,CASSSPAPRGRTDTQYF
TRBV7-2,-,TRBJ2-7,CASSSPSDEQYF
TRBV7-2,-,TRBJ1-2,CASSFYRTKRGLYGYTF
TRBV28,TRBD1,TRBJ1-3,CASRLQGAAPNTIYF
TRBV20-1,-,TRBJ1-5,CSAVGPPGQISNQPQHF
TRBV6-2/TRBV6-3,-,TRBJ1-6,CASSSGGGPLHF
TRBV6-6,-,TRBJ1-5,CASSAHRELSTQHF
TRBV7-9,TRBD2,TRBJ2-3,CASSPTSAPHPDTQYF
TRBV18,-,TRBJ2-7,CASSQGGGRQSYEQYF
TRBV5-6,-,TRBJ2-7,CASSFEGRDYEQYF
TRBV11-1,TRBD1,TRBJ1-1,CASSPYLRPGTEGLNTEAFF
TRBV7-2,-,TRBJ2-1,CASSLVLAHNEQFF
TRBV7-7,-,TRBJ2-2,CASSSGTVTTAGELFF
TRBV6-1,-,TRBJ1-1,CASSIQGNTEAFF
TRBV19,TRBD2,TRBJ2-7,CASSIGWASGTYEQYF
TRBV7-2,-,TRBJ1-4,CASSSSGAHNEKLFF
TRBV7-9,-,TRBJ2-3,CASSMLQVTQYF
TRBV7-9,TRBD2,TRBJ2-1,CASSPRLAGGKEQFF
TRBV7-9,-,TRBJ1-1,CASSPEGQINTEAFF
TRBV12-3/TRBV12-4,-,TRBJ1-2,CASSRGADRAFYGYTF
TRBV5-6,-,TRBJ1-1,CASSSNLLAHGAFF
TRBV7-7,TRBD1,TRBJ2-5,CASKGAGGETQYF
TRBV6-5,TRBD2,TRBJ2-3,CASSLGTSGGAEDTQYF
TRBV7-6,-,TRBJ2-1,CASSFLQGSSYNEQFF
TRBV2,TRBD1,TRBJ1-1,CASRGTGGVIAEAFF
TRBV12-3/TRBV12-4,-,TRBJ1-1,CASSWIDWNTEAFF
TRBV27,-,TRBJ2-3,CASSLPSGSTDTQYF
TRBV7-2,-,TRBJ2-2,CASSLWAGVTPSGELFF
TRBV6-1,TRBD1,TRBJ1-5,CASREDRGRFNQPQHF
TRBV7-9,-,TRBJ2-7,CASSLVTAGEQYF
TRBV6-5,TRBD1,TRBJ1-5,CASGIGGRNQPQHF
TRBV7-9,TRBD1,TRBJ2-7,CASSSDRELYYEQYF
TRBV11-2,-,TRBJ2-7,CASSLDFDEQYF
TRBV2,TRBD1,TRBJ1-1,CASSEAATGASLTEAFF